The 4 T cell receptor beta chains below come from one sample, sequenced in a study of blood T cell repertoires in COVID-19. The method was immunoSEQ multiplex PCR; TCRdb's version includes in-frame clones alone and lacks a portion of them. The sample carries 380,000 or so clones, around 90% recorded once. Sample: peripheral blood. The source of these receptors is a man aged 40-55 years with acute or convalescent COVID-19.

This clone was detected only once. The chain carries TRBV2 and TRBJ1-1; D is unclear. Trimming removed 4 bases from V and 3 bases from J, with 24 bases in between. The CDR3 totals 18 residues. The V gene's germline CDR1 is SNHLY and CDR2 FYNNEI. As DNA, the CDR3 is TGTGCCAGCAGTGCCTCTCTTCGACGCAGGAGGGTGGACACTGAAGCTTTCTTT. Its protein is CASSASLRRRRVDTEAFF.

The V call is TRBV27, the J call TRBJ1-1; D not resolved. With 2 bases removed from V and 0 bases from J, the gap between germline ends came to 7 bases. The CDR3 is 14 amino acids. The germline gives CDR1 MNHEY, CDR2 SMNVEV (reference sequence). CDR3 bases: TGTGCCAGCAGTTTAAGTTTAGTGAACACTGAAGCTTTCTTT. Protein: CASSLSLVNTEAFF.

This chain joins TRBV9 and TRBJ2-3; D might be TRBD1 (5 bases). This CDR3 is 14 amino acids long. Germline V gene data show CDR1 as SGDLS and CDR2 as YYNGEE. V was cut by 0 bases and J by 4 bases, with 9 bases left in between. As DNA, the CDR3 is TGTGCCAGCAGCGTAGAGGGGATTTCAGATACGCAGTATTTT. This encodes CASSVEGISDTQYF.

This clone was picked up one time. V is TRBV10-3 and J is TRBJ1-3; D gene ambiguous. CDR1 and CDR2 from the germline V gene are ENHRY and SYGVKD. With 9 bases removed from V and 6 bases from J, the gap between germline ends came to 6 bases. CDR3 size: 10 residues. CDR3 in DNA: TGTGCCATTCGAGAAAACACCATATATTTT. It codes for CAIRENTIYF.